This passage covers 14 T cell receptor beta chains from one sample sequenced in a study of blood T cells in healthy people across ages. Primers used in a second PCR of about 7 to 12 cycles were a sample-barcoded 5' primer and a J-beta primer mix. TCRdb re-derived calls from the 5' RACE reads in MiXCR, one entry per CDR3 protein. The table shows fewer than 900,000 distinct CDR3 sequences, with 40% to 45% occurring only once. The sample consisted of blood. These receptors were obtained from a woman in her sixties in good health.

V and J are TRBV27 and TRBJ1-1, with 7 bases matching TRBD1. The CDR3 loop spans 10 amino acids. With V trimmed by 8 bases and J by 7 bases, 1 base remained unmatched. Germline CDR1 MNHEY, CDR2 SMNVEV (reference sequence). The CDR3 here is CASGQVEAFF. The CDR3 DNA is TGTGCCAGCGGACAGGTTGAAGCTTTCTTT.

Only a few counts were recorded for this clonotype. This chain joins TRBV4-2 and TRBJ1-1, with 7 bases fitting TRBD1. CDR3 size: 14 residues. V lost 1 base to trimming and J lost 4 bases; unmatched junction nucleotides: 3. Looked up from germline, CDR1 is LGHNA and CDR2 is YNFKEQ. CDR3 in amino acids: CASSQVSGGTEAFF. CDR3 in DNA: TGTGCCAGCAGCCAAGTGTCAGGGGGCACTGAAGCTTTCTTT.

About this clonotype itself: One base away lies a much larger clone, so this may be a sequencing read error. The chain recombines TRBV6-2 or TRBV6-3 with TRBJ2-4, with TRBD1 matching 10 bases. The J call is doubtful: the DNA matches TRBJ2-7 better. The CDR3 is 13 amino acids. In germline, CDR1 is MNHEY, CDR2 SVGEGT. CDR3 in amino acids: CASGRTGGYEQYF. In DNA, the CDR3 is TGTGCCAGCGGCCGGACAGGGGGCTACGAGCAGTACTTC.

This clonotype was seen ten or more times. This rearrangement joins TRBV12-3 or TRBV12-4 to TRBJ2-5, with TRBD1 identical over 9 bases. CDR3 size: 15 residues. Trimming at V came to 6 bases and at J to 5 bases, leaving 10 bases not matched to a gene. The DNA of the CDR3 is TGTGCCAGCAGCTCAGACAGGGGGTTGGAGGAGACCCAGTACTTC. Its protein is CASSSDRGLEETQYF.

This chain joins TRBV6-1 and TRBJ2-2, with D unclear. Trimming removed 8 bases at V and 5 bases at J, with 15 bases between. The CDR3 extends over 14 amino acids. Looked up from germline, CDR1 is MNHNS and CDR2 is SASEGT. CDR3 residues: CASPPKDSTGELFF. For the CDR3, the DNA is TGTGCCAGCCCCCCCAAAGACTCAACCGGGGAGCTGTTTTTT.

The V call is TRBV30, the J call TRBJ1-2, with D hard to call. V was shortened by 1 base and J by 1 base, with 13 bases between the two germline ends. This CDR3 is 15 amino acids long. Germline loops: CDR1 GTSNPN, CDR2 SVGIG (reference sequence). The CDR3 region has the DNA TGTGCCTGGAGTGGCTGGGAAACTATTAACTATGGCTACACCTTC. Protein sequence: CAWSGWETINYGYTF.

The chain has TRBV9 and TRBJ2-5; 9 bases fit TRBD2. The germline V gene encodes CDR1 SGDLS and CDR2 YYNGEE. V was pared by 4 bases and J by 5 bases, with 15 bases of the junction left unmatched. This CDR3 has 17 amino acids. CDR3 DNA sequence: TGTGCCAGCAGCCCACCAACAGGGACTAGCCGCCCGGAGACCCAGTACTTC. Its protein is CASSPPTGTSRPETQYF.

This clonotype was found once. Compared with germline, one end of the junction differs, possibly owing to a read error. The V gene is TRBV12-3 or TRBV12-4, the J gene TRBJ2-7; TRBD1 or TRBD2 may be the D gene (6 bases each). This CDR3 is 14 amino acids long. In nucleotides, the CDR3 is TGTGCCGGCAGGCCCGGGGGCCTATCCTACGAGCAGTACTTC. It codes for CAGRPGGLSYEQYF.

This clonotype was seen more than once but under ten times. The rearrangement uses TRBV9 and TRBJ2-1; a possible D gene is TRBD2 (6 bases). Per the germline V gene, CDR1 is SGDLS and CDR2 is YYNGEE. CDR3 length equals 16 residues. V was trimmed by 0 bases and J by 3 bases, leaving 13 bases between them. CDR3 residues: CASSVEEGIYYNEQFF. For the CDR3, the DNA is TGTGCCAGCAGCGTAGAGGAGGGTATTTACTACAATGAGCAGTTCTTC.

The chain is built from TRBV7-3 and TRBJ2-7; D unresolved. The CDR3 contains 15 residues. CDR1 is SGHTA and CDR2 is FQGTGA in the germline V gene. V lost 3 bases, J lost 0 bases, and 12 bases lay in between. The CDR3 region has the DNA TGTGCCAGCAGCTTTGGCCATGCTCGCTCCTACGAGCAGTACTTC. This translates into CASSFGHARSYEQYF.

The chain's CDR3 is CSAFPGSGINEQYF. For the CDR3, the DNA is TGCAGTGCTTTTCCAGGGTCGGGGATCAATGAGCAGTACTTC. The V call is TRBV20-1, the J call TRBJ2-5; either TRBD1 or TRBD2 may supply D (5 bases each). The CDR3 covers 14 residues. The germline CDR1 and CDR2 sequences are DFQATT and SNEGSKA (reference sequence). V was pared by 5 bases and J by 11 bases, with 24 bases between.

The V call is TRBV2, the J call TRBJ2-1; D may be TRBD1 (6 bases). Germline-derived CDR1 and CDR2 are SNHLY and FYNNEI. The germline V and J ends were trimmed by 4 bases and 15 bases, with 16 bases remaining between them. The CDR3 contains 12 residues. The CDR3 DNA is TGTGCCAGCAGTGTCGGACAGTCCCCTCTGTTCTTC. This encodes CASSVGQSPLFF.

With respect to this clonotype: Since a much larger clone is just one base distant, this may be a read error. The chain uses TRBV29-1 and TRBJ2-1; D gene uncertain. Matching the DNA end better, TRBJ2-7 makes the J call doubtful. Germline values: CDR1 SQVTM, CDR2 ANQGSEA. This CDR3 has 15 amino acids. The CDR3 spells CSVEVWDSSYNEQYF. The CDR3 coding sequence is TGCAGCGTTGAAGTATGGGATAGCTCCTACAATGAGCAGTACTTC.

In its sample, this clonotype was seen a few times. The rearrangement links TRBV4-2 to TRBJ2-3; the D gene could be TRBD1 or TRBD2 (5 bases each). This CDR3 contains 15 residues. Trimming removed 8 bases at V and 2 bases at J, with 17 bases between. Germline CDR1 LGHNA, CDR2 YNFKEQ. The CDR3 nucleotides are TGTGCCAGCCGCGAAGGGGCGGGTACCACAGATACGCAGTATTTT. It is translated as CASREGAGTTDTQYF.